This T cell receptor beta chain comes out of a study of cytomegalovirus exposure and HLA in healthy donors. Study-wide results and limits: Because they were indistinguishable, some V segments, including TRBV6-2 and TRBV6-3, were excluded. Presence/absence analyses assumed roughly uniform sequencing depth across donors.

With 60 Vbeta and 13 Jbeta primers, the PCR was carried out. Assay used: immunoSEQ multiplex PCR; TCRdb lists only in-frame clones, some missing. The sample includes fewer than 200,000 clones, approximately 86% of them seen just once. CDR1 and CDR2 from the germline V gene are MGHRA and YSYEKL. The CDR3 extends over 16 amino acids. V shed 4 bases and J 0 bases; nucleotides not matched to a gene: 9. Donors had nominal health at sampling but likely had unrecorded immune exposures. As to this clone: Its specificity is not known.

The origin of this receptor is a boy between 2 and 10 years old in good health and CMV-seronegative. The J gene is TRBJ2-7, the V gene TRBV4-1; TRBD1 matches at 7 bases. The specimen was PBMCs. The CDR3 DNA follows: TGCGCCAGCAGCCGGGTAAGGGACAGCAGCTCCTACGAGCAGTACTTC. Its translation: CASSRVRDSSSYEQYF.